A single sample gave rise to the 21 T cell receptor beta chains below, sequenced in a study of shared clonotypes between healthy human individuals. TCRdb's copy holds only in-frame clones and misses some; the assay was immunoSEQ multiplex PCR. The top ten hold about 0.89% of the sample, which has 1 million to 1.2 million clones, around 77% seen once. Sequencing input: memory CD4+ T cells from PBMCs. Regarding subset: CD45RA-negative fraction. The receptors originated from a man between 18 and 35 years old in good health. Some clones in this sample may be carry-over from other donors' samples.

This chain joins TRBV27 and TRBJ1-5, with D possibly TRBD1 on 5 matching bases. Germline-derived CDR1 and CDR2 are MNHEY and SMNVEV (reference sequence). This CDR3 has 18 amino acids. The V gene lost 2 bases and the J gene lost 0 bases, with 17 bases spanning the gap. Here the CDR3 DNA reads TGTGCCAGCAGTTTACGTGCGTCGACAGTATATAGCAATCAGCCCCAGCATTTT. Encoded protein: CASSLRASTVYSNQPQHF.

The chain recombines TRBV6-5 with TRBJ2-1; the match to TRBD2 covers 11 bases. The CDR3 is made up of 15 amino acids. Germline CDR1 and CDR2: MNHEY and SVGAGI. V shed 6 bases and J 10 bases; nucleotides not matched to a gene: 11. As DNA, the CDR3 is TGTGCCAGCAGCCGAACTAGCGGGAGAAATTGGGAGCAGTTCTTC. Translating gives CASSRTSGRNWEQFF.

To note about this clone: Other DNA sequences of this sample code for an identical CDR3. This chain uses TRBV7-2 with TRBJ2-7; 7 nucleotides line up with TRBD1. Germline V lookup: CDR1 SGHTA, CDR2 FQGNSA. V trimming: 1 base; J trimming: 6 bases; junction bases outside the gene matches: 0. This CDR3 has 12 residues. CDR3 in amino acids: CASSLDRGEQYF. CDR3 nucleotide sequence: TGTGCCAGCAGCTTAGACAGGGGCGAGCAGTACTTC.

This clone was observed a handful of times. The J gene is TRBJ2-2, the V gene TRBV27; 7 bases fit TRBD2. Germline V gene data show CDR1 as MNHEY and CDR2 as SMNVEV (reference sequence). This CDR3 is built from 14 residues. Trimming removed 5 bases from V and 6 bases from J; junction bases left unmatched: 6. The CDR3 is CASSLAVRAGELFF. In DNA form, the CDR3 reads TGTGCCAGCAGTCTAGCGGTTCGAGCCGGGGAGCTGTTTTTT.

The rearrangement links TRBV28 to TRBJ2-7; D is possibly TRBD1 (5 bases). The CDR3 consists of 14 residues. Deletions cut 2 bases from V and 3 bases from J, with 11 bases between. Germline loops: CDR1 MDHEN, CDR2 SYDVKM. The CDR3 bases are TGTGCCAGCAGTTTAAGTAGGACACACTACGAGCAGTACTTC. Encoded protein: CASSLSRTHYEQYF.

V is TRBV10-3 and J is TRBJ2-7; D could derive from TRBD1 or TRBD2 (7 bases each). CDR3 length: 14 residues. CDR1 is ENHRY, CDR2 SYGVKD, per germline. The V end lost 3 bases, the J end lost 2 bases, and 11 bases lay between the germline ends. The CDR3 loop reads CAISDQGGPYEQYF. The CDR3 nucleotides are TGTGCCATCAGTGATCAGGGGGGGCCCTACGAGCAGTACTTC.

The chain couples TRBV5-1 to TRBJ2-5, with TRBD1 as a possible D gene (6 bases). Trimming pared 4 bases from V and 0 bases from J, leaving 13 bases between. The CDR3 is 15 residues long. The germline V gene encodes CDR1 SGHRS and CDR2 YFSETQ. In nucleotides, the CDR3 is TGCGCCAGCAGCCCCGGATGGACAGACCAAGAGACCCAGTACTTC. It codes for CASSPGWTDQETQYF.

This clone has a handful of counts. With a much larger clone just one base away, this may be a read error. In nucleotides, the CDR3 is TGTGCCAGCAGCCCCGGGACTAGCGGCTACAATGAGCAGTTCTTC. Amino acids: CASSPGTSGYNEQFF. The chain has TRBV11-2 and TRBJ2-1, with TRBD2 identical over 11 bases. V trimming: 5 bases; J trimming: 3 bases; junction bases outside the gene matches: 3. Germline CDR1 SGHAT, CDR2 FQNNGV. The CDR3 covers 15 residues.

The V and J genes are TRBV28 and TRBJ2-7; the D call may be TRBD1 or TRBD2 (5 bases each). V lost 4 bases and J 3 bases, leaving 16 bases between the germline ends. The CDR3 has 15 residues. Germline V gives CDR1 MDHEN, CDR2 SYDVKM. As DNA, the CDR3 is TGTGCCAGCAGTTCACCCCGGGGCGGCGACTACGAGCAGTACTTC. It encodes CASSSPRGGDYEQYF.

V is TRBV19 and J is TRBJ2-5, with TRBD1 matching over 7 bases. The CDR3 is made up of 13 amino acids. Trimming removed 4 bases from V and 5 bases from J; junction bases left unmatched: 4. Germline-derived CDR1 and CDR2 are LNHDA and SQIVND (reference sequence). CDR3 bases: TGTGCCAGTAGTAGGGGACAGACCGAGACCCAGTACTTC. Its protein is CASSRGQTETQYF.

The rearrangement uses TRBV6-1 and TRBJ1-3; tentatively, D is TRBD1 (5 bases). V was trimmed by 2 bases and J by 0 bases, leaving 11 bases between them. The CDR3 has 16 amino acids. Germline CDR1 is MNHNS and CDR2 is SASEGT. CDR3 DNA sequence: TGTGCCAGCAGTGAAAGGGGCCCCAGCTCTGGAAACACCATATATTTT. It encodes CASSERGPSSGNTIYF.

The chain has TRBV6-6 and TRBJ1-5, with 7 bases identical to TRBD1. Trimming took 0 bases from V and 6 from J; bases not matched to a gene: 5. The CDR3 extends over 15 amino acids. Germline loops: CDR1 MNHNY, CDR2 SVGAGI (reference sequence). The CDR3 DNA reads as TGTGCCAGCAGTTACTCGTACAGGGGAGGTCAGCCCCAGCATTTT. Encoded protein: CASSYSYRGGQPQHF.

This clone turned up a few times. This rearrangement joins TRBV5-8 to TRBJ1-1; 7 bases line up with TRBD1. J was trimmed by 4 bases and V by 1 base; bases with no gene match: 1. The germline gives CDR1 SGHTS, CDR2 YDEGEE. This CDR3 spans 13 amino acids. CDR3 nucleotide sequence: TGTGCCAGCAGCTTGTACAGGGGCACTGAAGCTTTCTTT. It specifies CASSLYRGTEAFF.

Details on this clone: Other DNA sequences within the sample encode an identical CDR3. This chain uses TRBV28 with TRBJ2-5, with TRBD2 identical over 15 bases. The V segment lost 3 bases and the J segment 5 bases; nucleotides outside the gene matches: 1. CDR1 is MDHEN, CDR2 SYDVKM, per germline. The CDR3 has 15 amino acids. In nucleotides, the CDR3 is TGTGCCAGCAGTTTGGGGACTAGCGGGAGGGAGACCCAGTACTTC. Amino acids: CASSLGTSGRETQYF.

This clone was recorded a few times. J is TRBJ1-3 and V is TRBV20-1; D perhaps matches TRBD1 (5 bases). V was shortened by 6 bases and J by 8 bases, with 11 bases between the two germline ends. CDR1 and CDR2 (germline): DFQATT, SNEGSKA (reference sequence). The CDR3 is 11 amino acids. The CDR3 nucleotides are TGCAGTGCCTCATGGGGGGACACCATATATTTT. Its translation is CSASWGDTIYF.

The chain carries TRBV18 and TRBJ2-1; 8 bases line up with TRBD2. The V segment lost 6 bases and the J segment 7 bases; nucleotides outside the gene matches: 5. Per the germline V gene, CDR1 is KGHSH and CDR2 is LQKENI. This CDR3 is 13 amino acids long. The CDR3, as DNA: TGTGCCAGCTCCGAGGGACTAGGGAATGAGCAGTTCTTC. This sequence encodes CASSEGLGNEQFF.

The CDR3 DNA is TGTGCCACCAAAGCGTGGGACGGAGTCTCCTACGAGCAGTACTTC. Translated: CATKAWDGVSYEQYF. The chain combines TRBV27 with TRBJ2-7; D possibly uses TRBD1 or TRBD2 (5 bases each). CDR1 is MNHEY and CDR2 is SMNVEV in the germline V gene (reference sequence). The CDR3 covers 15 residues. The ends were cut back, 10 bases at V and 0 bases at J, with 19 bases in the middle.

On this clone: With a much larger clone just one base away, this may be a read error. Other DNA sequences of this sample code for an identical CDR3. The chain recombines TRBV29-1 with TRBJ1-5; D is perhaps TRBD1 (5 bases). The CDR3 is 12 residues long. CDR1 SQVTM and CDR2 ANQGSEA come from the germline V gene. With 6 bases removed from V and 3 bases from J, the gap between germline ends came to 9 bases. The chain's CDR3 is CSVGGINQPQHF. The CDR3 DNA reads TGCAGCGTGGGGGGGATCAATCAGCCCCAGCATTTT.

The chain couples TRBV9 to TRBJ1-2, with D unresolved. The CDR3 consists of 13 residues. The V gene lost 4 bases and the J gene lost 2 bases, with 9 bases spanning the gap. In germline, CDR1 is SGDLS, CDR2 YYNGEE. The CDR3 nucleotides read TGTGCCAGCAGCCTAGACAACAACTATGGCTACACCTTC. Its protein product is CASSLDNNYGYTF. The full variable domain, rest sourced from reference TRBV9 and TRBJ1-2, is DSGVTQTPKHLITATGQRVTLRCSPRSGDLSVYWYQQSLDQGLQFLIQYYNGEERAKGNILERFSAQQFPDLHSELNLSSLELGDSALYFCASSLDNNYGYTFGSGTRLTVV.

This clone occurred many times. This chain uses TRBV19 with TRBJ2-4; the D is unclear. V lost 11 bases and J 6 bases, leaving 23 bases between the germline ends. The germline gives CDR1 LNHDA, CDR2 SQIVND (reference sequence). This CDR3 comprises 15 residues. CDR3 in amino acids: CAGYIGPLPGNIQYF. CDR3 DNA: TGTGCCGGCTACATAGGCCCCCTGCCAGGAAACATTCAGTACTTC.

The V call is TRBV30, the J call TRBJ1-5; no firm D call. This CDR3 region has 16 residues. Germline loops: CDR1 GTSNPN, CDR2 SVGIG (reference sequence). Trimming cost V 4 bases and J 3 bases, with 19 bases left between them. Here the CDR3 reads CAWKGGIQTDNQPQHF. The CDR3 bases are TGTGCCTGGAAAGGCGGGATCCAGACGGACAATCAGCCCCAGCATTTT.